This T cell receptor (beta chain) comes out of a study of blood T cell repertoires in COVID-19. The study recruited people aged roughly 18 to 95 years across approximately 23 US areas. Method: immunoSEQ multiplex PCR; TCRdb's copy keeps in-frame clones and lacks some. The profile covers approximately 270,000 clones, with 80% to 90% appearing a single time and over 3.5% taken by the ten largest. V dropped 7 bases and J dropped 10; count of bases not matched to a gene: 14. This CDR3 spans 16 amino acids. The germline V gene encodes CDR1 MDHEN and CDR2 SYDVKM. Sequencing input: PBMCs or T cells enriched from blood (not recorded which). This receptor was identified in a woman aged 25 to 39 with acute COVID-19. This chain links TRBV28 with TRBJ1-6, with TRBD1 identical over 9 bases. CDR3 sequence: CASTLGVGQGGSPLHF. In DNA, the CDR3 is TGTGCCAGCACCCTGGGCGTGGGACAGGGCGGATCACCCCTCCACTTT.